These 13 T cell receptor beta chains were sequenced from one sample in a study of blood T cell repertoires in COVID-19 (dated by TCRdb to 2020 to 2021). Libraries were built with the immunoSEQ multiplex PCR assay. TCRdb re-hosts the immuneACCESS table, in-frame sequences only. Its copies lack some clones; in the studies checked, an unresolved V gene accounts for under half of them, and the cause for the rest is not known. A total of around 150,000 clones appear in this sample, 82% of them only once. The ten biggest clones cover about 7.7% of the sample. The sequencing input was peripheral blood. These receptors all come from a woman in her forties with COVID-19, enrolled during active disease.

The sample holds many counts of this clone. V gene TRBV25-1 combines with J gene TRBJ1-2; TRBD1 agrees at 8 bases. Germline values: CDR1 MGHDK, CDR2 SYGVNS. CDR3 length: 18 residues. After removal of 2 bases from V and 11 bases from J, the junction contained 22 bases not matched to a gene. The CDR3 spells CASSEHLGQVAMGTGYTF. CDR3 coding DNA: TGTGCCAGCAGTGAACACCTGGGACAGGTCGCGATGGGGACCGGGTACACCTTC.

The chain carries TRBV29-1 and TRBJ1-1; tentatively, D is TRBD1 (6 bases). CDR3 length: 12 residues. Germline CDR1 reads SQVTM; CDR2 reads ANQGSEA. Trimming left V 4 bases short and J 12 bases short, with 18 bases between. The CDR3 DNA is TGCAGCGTTGGGCTGAAGGGGGGGCAAACTTTCTTT. Translating gives CSVGLKGGQTFF.

CDR3: CASVTGLGLLYV. In DNA, the CDR3 is TGTGCCAGCGTAACAGGTTTGGGTCTCTTATACGTC. The rearrangement uses TRBV2 and TRBJ2-7; possible D gene TRBD1, 5 bases. This CDR3 has 12 residues. The V gene lost 8 bases and the J gene lost 13 bases, with 21 bases spanning the gap. The germline CDR1 and CDR2 sequences are SNHLY and FYNNEI.

A few counts support this clone. V gene TRBV7-3 combines with J gene TRBJ1-1, with TRBD1 matching 8 bases. J lost 1 base, V lost 6 bases, and 4 bases had no gene match. The CDR3 is 14 residues long. Germline V lookup: CDR1 SGHTA, CDR2 FQGTGA. The CDR3 coding sequence is TGTGCCAGCAGTGCACAGGGGGGGAACACTGAAGCTTTCTTT. Its protein product is CASSAQGGNTEAFF.

This clone was seen only once. The chain couples TRBV18 to TRBJ2-2, with D perhaps matching TRBD2 (6 bases). V gave up 7 bases and J gave up 6 bases, with 12 bases separating them. Germline V gives CDR1 KGHSH, CDR2 LQKENI. The CDR3 runs to 13 residues. The CDR3 DNA is TGTGCCAGCTTCCGGTCGGGAGCCGGGGAGCTGTTTTTT. Translation: CASFRSGAGELFF.

The chain has TRBV7-9 and TRBJ2-7; TRBD2 might be the D (6 bases). CDR3 length: 14 residues. Germline V lookup: CDR1 SEHNR, CDR2 FQNEAQ (reference sequence). The germline V and J ends were trimmed by 4 bases and 7 bases, with 17 bases remaining between them. For the CDR3, the DNA is TGTGCCAGCAGCTCGATCCCCCTGGGGGGAGAGCAGTACGTC. Translation: CASSSIPLGGEQYV.

This chain links TRBV2 with TRBJ2-3, with TRBD2 matching 10 bases. Germline CDR1 is SNHLY and CDR2 is FYNNEI. This CDR3 is built from 17 residues. After removal of 5 bases from V and 1 base from J, the junction contained 9 bases not matched to a gene. CDR3 bases: TGTGCCAGCAGTCCAAGCCTGCTAGCGGGGGGCACAGATACGCAGTATTTT. This translates into CASSPSLLAGGTDTQYF.

This rearrangement joins TRBV2 to TRBJ1-5, with D possibly matching TRBD1 (6 bases). The germline CDR1 and CDR2 sequences are SNHLY and FYNNEI. The CDR3 is 13 amino acids. V shed 6 bases and J shed 3 bases, with 9 bases lying between them. The CDR3 sequence is CASRDSYNQPQHF. As DNA, the CDR3 is TGTGCCAGCAGGGACAGCTACAATCAGCCCCAGCATTTT.

The V call is TRBV2, the J call TRBJ1-2; no clear D. This CDR3 has 12 residues. Germline CDR1 SNHLY, CDR2 FYNNEI. With 1 base removed from V and 4 bases from J, the gap between germline ends came to 4 bases. CDR3 bases: TGTGCCAGCAGTGAAGGGCCCTATGGCTACACCTTC. It specifies CASSEGPYGYTF.

The CDR3 nucleotides read TGTGCCAGCAGGACAAGAAATCAGCCCCAGCATTTT. Its protein product is CASRTRNQPQHF. This rearrangement joins TRBV28 to TRBJ1-5; D is undetermined. V lost 6 bases and J 4 bases, leaving 7 bases between the germline ends. The CDR3 extends over 12 amino acids. The germline V gene has CDR1 MDHEN and CDR2 SYDVKM.

CDR3 nucleotide sequence: TGTGCCACCAGCAGAGGGCAGGGGTCTGGAAACACCATATATTTT. Amino acids: CATSRGQGSGNTIYF. The chain is built from TRBV15 and TRBJ1-3; the D gene is possibly TRBD1 (6 bases). CDR1 LNHNV and CDR2 YYDKDF come from the germline V gene (reference sequence). The CDR3 is 15 residues long. Trimming took off 1 base at V and 1 base at J, with 8 bases between the two ends.

The rearrangement joins TRBV29-1 to TRBJ1-4, with TRBD1 identical over 7 bases. J lost 8 bases, V lost 7 bases, and 7 bases had no gene match. CDR1 is SQVTM, CDR2 ANQGSEA, per germline. The CDR3 sequence is 12 residues long. CDR3 sequence (DNA): TGCAGCGCGCGACAGGGTTACGAAAAACTGTTTTTT. Amino acids: CSARQGYEKLFF.

V is TRBV2 and J is TRBJ2-2, with TRBD1 identical over 9 bases. CDR1 and CDR2 from the germline V gene are SNHLY and FYNNEI. After removal of 6 bases from V and 4 bases from J, the junction contained 3 bases not matched to a gene. The length of the CDR3 is 14 residues. CDR3 sequence reads: CASSGTGSTGELFF. As DNA, the CDR3 is TGTGCCAGCAGCGGGACAGGGTCCACCGGGGAGCTGTTTTTT.